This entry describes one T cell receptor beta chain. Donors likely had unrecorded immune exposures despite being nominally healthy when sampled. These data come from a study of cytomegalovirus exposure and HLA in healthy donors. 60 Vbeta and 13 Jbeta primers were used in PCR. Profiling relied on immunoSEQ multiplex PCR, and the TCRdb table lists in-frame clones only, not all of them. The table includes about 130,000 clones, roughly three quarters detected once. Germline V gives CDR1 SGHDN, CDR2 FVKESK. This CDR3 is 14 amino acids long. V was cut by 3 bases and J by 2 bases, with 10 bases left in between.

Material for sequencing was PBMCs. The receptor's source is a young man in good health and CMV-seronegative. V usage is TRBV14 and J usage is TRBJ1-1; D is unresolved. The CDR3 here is CASSQPGANTEAFF. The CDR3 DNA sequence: TGTGCCAGCAGCCAGCCGGGAGCCAACACTGAAGCTTTCTTT.